This TCR beta chain was recorded in a study of post-analysis software for immune sequencing data. Study details: Relapsing-remitting, secondary progressive and progressive-relapsing multiple sclerosis courses were included. Study observations and caveats: Analysis by F measure revealed that same-batch samples clustered strongly together. A significant reduction in normalized Chao1 diversity was observed in multiple sclerosis patients versus controls. Higher frequency in patients than in controls was seen for about five TRBV segments, with TRBV5-6, TRBV5-1 and TRBV20-1 among them.

The CDR3 contains 19 residues. The germline CDR1 and CDR2 sequences are MGHRA and YSYEKL. Trimming pared 4 bases from V and 1 base from J, leaving 25 bases between. Researchers reported that TCR beta cDNA libraries carried unique molecular identifiers. The authors obtained 540,000 or so cDNA molecules from around 1 to 9.1 million T cells. One entry per CDR3 protein, called by TCRdb with MiXCR from the PCR reads. The sample has 150,000 to 200,000 distinct CDR3 sequences, 30% seen once. As for this clonotype: Its antigen is unidentified.

This TCR was recovered from a girl between 10 and 17 years old with multiple sclerosis. J is TRBJ1-1 and V is TRBV4-1; no reliable D call. Material for sequencing was blood. CDR3 sequence (DNA): TGCGCCAGCAGCCCCTCAATACGGGTTCTTGGGTTAGAGAACACTGAAGCTTTCTTT. This translates into CASSPSIRVLGLENTEAFF.